The 5 T cell receptor beta chains below come from one sample, sequenced in a study of monozygotic twins with inflammatory bowel disease (dated by TCRdb to the late 2010s). Receptors were amplified or captured by 5' RACE. Sequencing instrument: Illumina HiSeq 2500. TCRdb reprocessed the reads and assigns one entry to each CDR3 protein sequence, leaving out DNA. This sample's listing comprises more than 350,000 distinct CDR3 sequences. About 2.2% of the sample goes to the ten largest clones. Sequencing was performed on blood. These receptors all stem from a human donor with ulcerative colitis or Crohn's disease, or a healthy co-twin of an affected twin (not recorded which).

CDR3 loop: CASSYIQGAEAFF. The chain recombines TRBV5-4 with TRBJ1-1; TCRdb outputs TRBD1, but without DNA this stays unchecked. Per germline, CDR1 SGHNT and CDR2 YYREEE (reference sequence). CDR3 size: 13 residues.

The rearrangement uses TRBV7-9 and TRBJ2-3. The CDR3 has 12 amino acids. Germline CDR1 SEHNR, CDR2 FQNEAQ (reference sequence). CDR3 protein: CASSRPADAQYF.

The V and J genes are TRBV18 and TRBJ2-1. The germline V gene encodes CDR1 KGHSH and CDR2 LQKENI. CDR3 size: 15 residues. CDR3: CASSPSDATSNEQFF.

The chain has TRBV25-1 and TRBJ2-2; as DNA is missing, the TRBD1 call by TCRdb cannot be tested. CDR3 length: 14 residues. Germline CDR1 MGHDK, CDR2 SYGVNS. The CDR3 here is CASTGTGTAGELFF.

V is TRBV6-5 and J is TRBJ1-1; TCRdb names TRBD1, which stays unverified in the absence of DNA. The V gene's germline CDR1 is MNHEY and CDR2 SVGAGI. The CDR3 totals 15 residues. CDR3 in amino acids: CASSSLGTGNTEAFF.